This T cell receptor beta chain derives from a study of T cells in women clearing cervical HPV infection. Across the study: Cases were women with histologically confirmed HPV16-related CIN3 or worse, including a couple of invasive cancers.

For this clone: The sequence runs out 3 residues before the end of the CDR3; the remainder is reconstructed from the germline J gene.

V dropped 0 bases and J dropped 9; count of bases not matched to a gene: 7. Per the germline V gene, CDR1 is DFQATT and CDR2 is SNEGSKA (reference sequence). The CDR3 totals 15 residues. Profiled with immunoSEQ multiplex PCR; TCRdb holds only in-frame clones, not every one. The listing records some 15,000 clones. The gene calls are TRBV20-1 and TRBJ2-1; 11 bases map to TRBD1. The sequence was collected from a woman between 18 and 69 years old with a cervical HPV16 infection that either progressed to CIN3+ or cleared (not recorded which). The sample taken for sequencing was blood buffy coat. CDR3 loop: CSARDGGQGAGEQFF. The DNA read from the CDR3 is TGCAGTGCTAGAGATGGAGGACAGGGGGCAGGTGAG.